A single sample gave rise to the 18 T cell receptor beta chains below, sequenced in a study of T cells expressing NK-cell markers. Using the 5' RACE reads, TCRdb records one entry per CDR3 protein without DNA. Seen in this sample are under 200,000 distinct CDR3 sequences; the ten most common clones hold about 18%. The sequenced material came from blood T cells: a sorted CD56 or NKG2C T cell subset, CD4+ or CD8+ T cells, or bulk PBMC T cells (not recorded which). The receptors originated from a woman between 18 and 70 years old in good health.

The chain recombines TRBV19 with TRBJ1-3. CDR1 and CDR2 from the germline V gene are LNHDA and SQIVND (reference sequence). The CDR3 spans 15 residues. The CDR3 loop is CASSPRTTSGNTIYF. Combining the CDR3 with reference TRBV19 and TRBJ1-3 gives the whole variable domain DGGITQSPKYLFRKEGQNVTLSCEQNLNHDAMYWYRQDPGQGLRLIYYSQIVNDFQKGDIAEGYSVSREKKESFPLTVTSAQKNPTAFYLCASSPRTTSGNTIYFGEGSWLTVV.

The chain's CDR3 is CASSLAGSGIPYEQYF. The chain combines TRBV7-2 with TRBJ2-7; TCRdb's assignment of TRBD2 cannot be checked, as there is no DNA. Germline values: CDR1 SGHTA, CDR2 FQGNSA. This CDR3 is built from 16 residues.

The genes are TRBV5-1 and TRBJ1-6; TCRdb's D call, TRBD1, is unchecked because there is no DNA. The germline V gene has CDR1 SGHRS and CDR2 YFSETQ. The CDR3 length is 16 residues. The CDR3 protein is CASSLEGSYYNSPLHF.

V gene TRBV11-2 combines with J gene TRBJ2-3; lacking DNA, the TRBD1 call made by TCRdb goes unchecked. The CDR3 is 16 amino acids. Germline loops: CDR1 SGHAT, CDR2 FQNNGV. CDR3: CASSLGSGRVTDTQYF.

This sequence joins TRBV2 and TRBJ2-2; TCRdb returns TRBD1, unconfirmable since there is no DNA. The CDR3 length is 14 residues. Per the germline V gene, CDR1 is SNHLY and CDR2 is FYNNEI. The CDR3 here is CASSDRTGAGELFF. The whole variable domain, filled in from reference TRBV2 and TRBJ2-2, reads EPEVTQTPSHQVTQMGQEVILRCVPISNHLYFYWYRQILGQKVEFLVSFYNNEISEKSEIFDDQFSVERPDGSNFTLKIRSTKLEDSAMYFCASSDRTGAGELFFGEGSRLTVL.

The rearrangement joins TRBV10-3 to TRBJ2-5; TCRdb's D call, TRBD1, is unchecked because there is no DNA. This CDR3 region has 15 residues. Germline-derived CDR1 and CDR2 are ENHRY and SYGVKD. The chain's CDR3 is CAISDNGQNQETQYF.

This chain connects TRBV5-1 to TRBJ2-1; TCRdb selects TRBD1, and the lack of DNA leaves this call unchecked. The CDR3 runs 16 residues. Germline V gene sequence: CDR1 SGHRS, CDR2 YFSETQ. The CDR3 here is CASSLTGHLSYNEQFF.

This rearrangement joins TRBV28 to TRBJ2-3; TCRdb picks TRBD2, but there is no DNA to check that call. Germline V gene data show CDR1 as MDHEN and CDR2 as SYDVKM. The length of the CDR3 is 14 residues. The CDR3 sequence is CASSLAMAGGVQYF.

The rearrangement links TRBV2 to TRBJ2-3; TCRdb's assignment of TRBD1 cannot be checked, as there is no DNA. The CDR3 is made up of 16 amino acids. Germline V CDR1 and CDR2: SNHLY, FYNNEI. The CDR3 sequence: CASKKTTGEGADTQYF.

The J gene is TRBJ2-1, the V gene TRBV20-1; TCRdb designates TRBD1, a call that cannot be tested without DNA. This CDR3 has 16 residues. Germline V CDR1 and CDR2: DFQATT, SNEGSKA (reference sequence). The chain's CDR3 is CSARAPRTHLGNEQFF.

The J gene is TRBJ2-1, the V gene TRBV9; without DNA, the TCRdb call of TRBD1 cannot be checked. The CDR3 extends over 17 amino acids. Germline CDR1 SGDLS, CDR2 YYNGEE. CDR3 loop: CASSHSPGTGFVNEQFF.

The chain couples TRBV2 to TRBJ2-3. Germline CDR1 SNHLY, CDR2 FYNNEI. The length of the CDR3 is 14 residues. The CDR3 is CASSDRPITDTQYF.

This chain links TRBV20-1 with TRBJ2-1; checking the TCRdb D call of TRBD1 is not possible without DNA. Germline V gene data show CDR1 as DFQATT and CDR2 as SNEGSKA (reference sequence). The length of the CDR3 is 14 residues. CDR3 amino acids: CSARPPGSANEQFF.

The rearrangement links TRBV20-1 to TRBJ1-5. CDR1 and CDR2 (germline): DFQATT, SNEGSKA (reference sequence). The CDR3 length is 16 residues. The CDR3 spells CSASGRRAGFNQPQHF.

The chain links TRBV20-1 to TRBJ2-5; TCRdb returns TRBD2, unconfirmable since there is no DNA. The CDR3 totals 17 residues. Germline loops: CDR1 DFQATT, CDR2 SNEGSKA (reference sequence). The chain's CDR3 is CSVEAPSGRATQETQYF.

The chain has TRBV13 and TRBJ2-6; there is no DNA to check the TCRdb D call of TRBD1. Germline assignment: CDR1 PRHDT and CDR2 FYEKMQ (reference sequence). This CDR3 is built from 14 residues. CDR3 in amino acids: CASSRPQGANVLTF.

The V and J genes are TRBV12-3 or TRBV12-4 and TRBJ1-3; TCRdb gives TRBD1 as the D gene, but with no DNA this cannot be confirmed. The CDR3 runs 15 residues. CDR3 protein: CASSPGAGSGKTIYF.

The V and J genes are TRBV20-1 and TRBJ2-7. The CDR3 runs to 13 residues. Germline CDR1 reads DFQATT; CDR2 reads SNEGSKA (reference sequence). CDR3 region: CSASPTNSYEQYF.